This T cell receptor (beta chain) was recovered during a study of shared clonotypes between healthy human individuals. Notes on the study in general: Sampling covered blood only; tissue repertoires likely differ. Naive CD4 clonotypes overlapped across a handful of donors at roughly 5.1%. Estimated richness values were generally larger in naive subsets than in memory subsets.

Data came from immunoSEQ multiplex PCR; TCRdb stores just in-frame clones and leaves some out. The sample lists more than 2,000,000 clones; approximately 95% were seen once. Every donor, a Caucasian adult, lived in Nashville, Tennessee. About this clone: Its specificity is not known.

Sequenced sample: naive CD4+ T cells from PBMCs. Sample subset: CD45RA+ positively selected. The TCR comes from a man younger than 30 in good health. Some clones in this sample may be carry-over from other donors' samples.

CDR3 in DNA: TGTGCCAGCAGCAGGGGGGGGGACCGAGCCCCCGAGCAGTACTTC. Translating gives CASSRGGDRAPEQYF. The chain couples TRBV21-1 to TRBJ2-7; the tabulated D call, TRBD2, remains unverified against the DNA. TRBV21-1 corresponds to a pseudogene. The CDR3 totals 15 residues.